This T cell receptor beta chain derives from a study of cytomegalovirus exposure and HLA in healthy donors. Whole-study context: The roughly 110 validation repertoires used the same platform as the roughly 700 first-cohort repertoires (as reported by a later analysis).

The donors were part of the approximately 120-subject validation cohort, which stood apart from the approximately 670-subject first cohort. Findings and caveats of the study: Most sequenced TCRs were rare (though some public TCRs occurred in many donors). Later, an analysis found that TCR clusters from the first cohort tended to co-occur in the roughly 110 validation repertoires.

Produced via immunoSEQ multiplex PCR; TCRdb's table is partial and in-frame only. The sample holds about 240,000 clones, about 90% seen once. This CDR3 is built from 13 residues. Germline CDR1 reads SGHTA; CDR2 reads FQGNSA. Trimming removed 6 bases from V and 4 bases from J, with 9 bases in between. On this clone: Its antigen is not identified.

The V call is TRBV7-2, the J call TRBJ1-4; D is perhaps TRBD1 (6 bases). The sequenced sample was PBMCs. The clonotype originates from a woman aged 25 to 39 in good health and CMV-seropositive. In DNA, the CDR3 is TGTGCCAGCAGAGAAGGGGGTAATGAAAAACTGTTTTTT. Translation: CASREGGNEKLFF.